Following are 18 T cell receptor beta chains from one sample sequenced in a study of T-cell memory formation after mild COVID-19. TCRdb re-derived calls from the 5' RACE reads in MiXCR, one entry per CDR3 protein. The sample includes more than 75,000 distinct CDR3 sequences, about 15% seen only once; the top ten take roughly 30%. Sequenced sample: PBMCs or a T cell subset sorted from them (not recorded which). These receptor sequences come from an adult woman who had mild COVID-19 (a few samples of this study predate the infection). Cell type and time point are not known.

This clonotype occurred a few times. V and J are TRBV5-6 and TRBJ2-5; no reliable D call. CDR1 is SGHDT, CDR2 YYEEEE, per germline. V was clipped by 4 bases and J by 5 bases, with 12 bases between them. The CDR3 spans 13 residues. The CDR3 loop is CASSPSYWETQYF. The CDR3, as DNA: TGTGCCAGCAGCCCGTCCTATTGGGAGACCCAGTACTTC.

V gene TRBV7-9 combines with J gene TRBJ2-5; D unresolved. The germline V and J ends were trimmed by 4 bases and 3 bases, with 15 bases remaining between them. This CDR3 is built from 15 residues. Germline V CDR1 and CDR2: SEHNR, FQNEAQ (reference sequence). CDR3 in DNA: TGTGCCAGCAGCTACCCAGGCGGCCGTAAAGAGACCCAGTACTTC. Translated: CASSYPGGRKETQYF.

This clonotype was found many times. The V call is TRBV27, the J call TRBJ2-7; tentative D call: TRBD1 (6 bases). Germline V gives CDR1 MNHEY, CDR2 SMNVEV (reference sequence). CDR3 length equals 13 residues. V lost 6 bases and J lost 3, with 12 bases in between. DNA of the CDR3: TGTGCCAGCAGCCTCGGACAGATCTACGAGCAGTACTTC. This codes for CASSLGQIYEQYF.

CDR3 sequence reads: CASRLTGQNPQYF. CDR3 bases: TGTGCCAGCAGATTAACGGGACAAAACCCGCAGTATTTT. The chain links TRBV28 to TRBJ2-3; D may be TRBD1 (6 bases). V gave up 6 bases and J gave up 10 bases, with 17 bases separating them. The CDR3 extends over 13 amino acids. CDR1 and CDR2 from the germline V gene are MDHEN and SYDVKM. Drawing the rest from reference TRBV28 and TRBJ2-3, the complete variable domain is DVKVTQSSRYLVKRTGEKVFLECVQDMDHENMFWYRQDPGLGLRLIYFSYDVKMKEKGDIPEGYSVSREKKERFSLILESASTNQTSMYLCASRLTGQNPQYFGPGTRLTVL.

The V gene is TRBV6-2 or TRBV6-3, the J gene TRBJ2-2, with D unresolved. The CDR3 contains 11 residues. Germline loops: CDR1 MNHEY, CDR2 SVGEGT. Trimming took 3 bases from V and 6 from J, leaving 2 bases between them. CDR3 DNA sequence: TGTGCCAGCAGTTATCCCGGGGAGCTGTTTTTT. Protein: CASSYPGELFF.

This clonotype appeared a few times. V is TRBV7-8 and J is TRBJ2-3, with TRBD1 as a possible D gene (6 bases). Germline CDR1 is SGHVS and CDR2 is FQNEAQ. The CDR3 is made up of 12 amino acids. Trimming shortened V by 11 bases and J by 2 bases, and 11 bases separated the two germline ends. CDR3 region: CASGAFTDTQYF. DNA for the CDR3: TGTGCCTCAGGGGCCTTCACAGATACGCAGTATTTT.

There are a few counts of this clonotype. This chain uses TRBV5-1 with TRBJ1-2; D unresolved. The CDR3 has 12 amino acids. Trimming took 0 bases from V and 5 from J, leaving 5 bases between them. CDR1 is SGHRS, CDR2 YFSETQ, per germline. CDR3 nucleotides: TGCGCCAGCAGCTTGGGAAAGTATGGCTACACCTTC. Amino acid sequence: CASSLGKYGYTF.

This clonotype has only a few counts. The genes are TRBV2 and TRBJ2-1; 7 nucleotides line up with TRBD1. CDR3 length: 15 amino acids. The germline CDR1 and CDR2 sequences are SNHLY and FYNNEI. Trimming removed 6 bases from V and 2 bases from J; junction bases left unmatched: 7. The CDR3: CASRGDSSTYNEQFF. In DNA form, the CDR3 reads TGTGCCAGCAGAGGGGACAGTTCGACCTACAATGAGCAGTTCTTC. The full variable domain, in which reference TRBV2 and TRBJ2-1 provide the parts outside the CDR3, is EPEVTQTPSHQVTQMGQEVILRCVPISNHLYFYWYRQILGQKVEFLVSFYNNEISEKSEIFDDQFSVERPDGSNFTLKIRSTKLEDSAMYFCASRGDSSTYNEQFFGPGTRLTVL.

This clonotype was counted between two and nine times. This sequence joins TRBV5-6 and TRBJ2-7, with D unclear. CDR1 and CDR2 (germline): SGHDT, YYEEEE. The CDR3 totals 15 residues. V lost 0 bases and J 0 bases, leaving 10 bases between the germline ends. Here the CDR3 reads CASSLVVANSYEQYF. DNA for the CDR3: TGTGCCAGCAGCTTGGTTGTAGCCAACTCCTACGAGCAGTACTTC.

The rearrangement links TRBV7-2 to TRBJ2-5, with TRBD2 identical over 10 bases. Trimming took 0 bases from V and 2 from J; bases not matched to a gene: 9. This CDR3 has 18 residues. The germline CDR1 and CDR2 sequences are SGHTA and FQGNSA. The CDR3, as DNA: TGTGCCAGCAGCTTAGCAGGGGCTAGCGGGGGATGGCAAGAGACCCAGTACTTC. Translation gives CASSLAGASGGWQETQYF. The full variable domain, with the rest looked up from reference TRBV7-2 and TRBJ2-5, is GAGVSQSPSNKVTEKGKDVELRCDPISGHTALYWYRQSLGQGLEFLIYFQGNSAPDKSGLPSDRFSAERTGGSVSTLTIQRTQQEDSAVYLCASSLAGASGGWQETQYFGPGTRLLVL.

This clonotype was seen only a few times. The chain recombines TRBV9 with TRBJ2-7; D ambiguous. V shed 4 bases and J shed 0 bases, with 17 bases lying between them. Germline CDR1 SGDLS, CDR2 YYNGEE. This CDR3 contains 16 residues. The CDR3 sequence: CASSPSSMASSYEQYF. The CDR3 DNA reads TGTGCCAGCAGCCCCTCCAGTATGGCCAGCTCCTACGAGCAGTACTTC. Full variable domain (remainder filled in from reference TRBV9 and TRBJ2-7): DSGVTQTPKHLITATGQRVTLRCSPRSGDLSVYWYQQSLDQGLQFLIQYYNGEERAKGNILERFSAQQFPDLHSELNLSSLELGDSALYFCASSPSSMASSYEQYFGPGTRLTVT.

CDR3 DNA sequence: TGCAGTGCTAGAGATCGGACAGGGCGGACCGAGCAGTACTTC. Its translation is CSARDRTGRTEQYF. The chain combines TRBV20-1 with TRBJ2-7; 8 bases are a match to TRBD1. This CDR3 spans 14 amino acids. Germline lookup yields CDR1 DFQATT and CDR2 SNEGSKA (reference sequence). J gave up 6 bases and V 0 bases, and 7 bases lay outside the gene matches.

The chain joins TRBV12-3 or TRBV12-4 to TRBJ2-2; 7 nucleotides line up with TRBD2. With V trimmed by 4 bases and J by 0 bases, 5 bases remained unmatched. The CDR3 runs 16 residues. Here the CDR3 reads CASSYLGGANTGELFF. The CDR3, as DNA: TGTGCCAGCAGTTACCTGGGGGGGGCGAACACCGGGGAGCTGTTTTTT.

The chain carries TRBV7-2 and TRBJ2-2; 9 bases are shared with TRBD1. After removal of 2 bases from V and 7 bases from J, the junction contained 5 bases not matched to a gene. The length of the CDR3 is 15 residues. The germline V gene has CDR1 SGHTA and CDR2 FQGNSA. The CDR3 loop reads CASSLMGQGGGELFF. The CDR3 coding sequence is TGTGCCAGCAGCTTAATGGGACAGGGCGGCGGGGAGCTGTTTTTT.

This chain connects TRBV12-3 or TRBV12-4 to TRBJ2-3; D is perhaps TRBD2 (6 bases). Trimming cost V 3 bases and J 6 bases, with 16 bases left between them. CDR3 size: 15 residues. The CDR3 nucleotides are TGTGCCAGCAGTTTGGGCGCGGGGTCCAGCGATACGCAGTATTTT. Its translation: CASSLGAGSSDTQYF.

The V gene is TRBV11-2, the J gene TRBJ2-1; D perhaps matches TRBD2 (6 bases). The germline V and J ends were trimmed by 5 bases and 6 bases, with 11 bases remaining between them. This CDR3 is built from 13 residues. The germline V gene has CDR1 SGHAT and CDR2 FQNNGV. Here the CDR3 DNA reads TGTGCCAGCAGCCACGGGACTCTCAATGAGCAGTTCTTC. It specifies CASSHGTLNEQFF.

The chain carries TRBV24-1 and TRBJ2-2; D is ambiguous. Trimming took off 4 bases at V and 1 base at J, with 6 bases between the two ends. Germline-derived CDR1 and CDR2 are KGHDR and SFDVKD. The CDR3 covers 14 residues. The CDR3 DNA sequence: TGTGCCACCAGTGAGTCTGTGAACACCGGGGAGCTGTTTTTT. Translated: CATSESVNTGELFF.

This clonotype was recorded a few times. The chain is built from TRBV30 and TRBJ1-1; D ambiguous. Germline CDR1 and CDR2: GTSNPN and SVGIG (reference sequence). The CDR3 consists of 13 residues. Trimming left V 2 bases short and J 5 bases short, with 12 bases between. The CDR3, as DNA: TGTGCCTGGAGTACCCGGGTGATGACTGAAGCTTTCTTT. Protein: CAWSTRVMTEAFF.